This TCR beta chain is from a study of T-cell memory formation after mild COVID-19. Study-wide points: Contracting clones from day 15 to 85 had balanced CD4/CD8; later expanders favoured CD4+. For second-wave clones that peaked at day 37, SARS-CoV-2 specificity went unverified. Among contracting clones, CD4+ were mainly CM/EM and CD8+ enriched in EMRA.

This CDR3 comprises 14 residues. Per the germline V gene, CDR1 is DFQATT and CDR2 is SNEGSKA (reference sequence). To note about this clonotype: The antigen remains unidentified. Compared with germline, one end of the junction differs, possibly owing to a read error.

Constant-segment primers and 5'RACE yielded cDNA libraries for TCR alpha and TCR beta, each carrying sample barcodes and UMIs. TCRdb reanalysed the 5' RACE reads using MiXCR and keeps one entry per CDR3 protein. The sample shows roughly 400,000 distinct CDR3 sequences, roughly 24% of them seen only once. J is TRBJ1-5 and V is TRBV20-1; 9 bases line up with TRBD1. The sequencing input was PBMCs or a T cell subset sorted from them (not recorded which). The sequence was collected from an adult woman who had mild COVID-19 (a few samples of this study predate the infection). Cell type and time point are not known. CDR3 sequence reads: CSAREDRGKQPQHF. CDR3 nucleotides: TGCAGTGCTAGAGAGGACAGGGGCAAACAGCCCCAGCATTTT.